Presented here are 29 T cell receptor beta chains from one specimen sequenced in a study of T cell responses to AZD1222 COVID-19 vaccine. Assay used: immunoSEQ multiplex PCR; TCRdb lists only in-frame clones, some missing. The data show over 100,000 clones, with about 89% seen just once and approximately 7.6% held by the top ten. The sequenced sample was peripheral blood, obtained on day 0 of AZD1222 vaccination. The origin of the receptors is an adult in good health.

V and J are TRBV5-1 and TRBJ2-1; D not certain. From germline, CDR1 is SGHRS and CDR2 YFSETQ. CDR3 length: 14 amino acids. Trimming removed 0 bases at V and 7 bases at J, with 11 bases between. CDR3 protein: CASSLVQFGNEQFF. CDR3 coding DNA: TGCGCCAGCAGCTTGGTTCAGTTTGGAAATGAGCAGTTCTTC.

The chain joins TRBV5-1 to TRBJ2-7, with D possibly matching TRBD2 (6 bases). The CDR3 is made up of 14 amino acids. Trimming removed 1 base from V and 4 bases from J, with 12 bases in between. Germline assignment: CDR1 SGHRS and CDR2 YFSETQ. The CDR3, as DNA: TGCGCCAGCAGCTTGAGTGGGGGAGGTTACGAGCAGTACTTC. Amino acid sequence: CASSLSGGGYEQYF.

The V gene is TRBV18, the J gene TRBJ2-1; D perhaps matches TRBD2 (7 bases). Trimming removed 5 bases at V and 3 bases at J, with 14 bases between. This CDR3 has 15 amino acids. From germline, CDR1 is KGHSH and CDR2 LQKENI. CDR3 nucleotides: TGTGCCAGCTCAGGGGGGGCAGGGATCTACAATGAGCAGTTCTTC. It codes for CASSGGAGIYNEQFF.

The chain links TRBV12-3 or TRBV12-4 to TRBJ1-2, with 9 bases that match TRBD1. V was clipped by 7 bases and J by 6 bases; unmatched bases: 6. CDR3 length equals 13 residues. CDR3 sequence reads: CASTRGTGNGYTF. For the CDR3, the DNA is TGTGCCAGCACCCGGGGGACAGGGAATGGCTACACCTTC.

This clone was recorded a few times. The chain employs TRBV10-1 and TRBJ2-2; 9 nucleotides match TRBD1. The germline V gene has CDR1 WNHNN and CDR2 SYGVQD (reference sequence). Trimming cost V 11 bases and J 8 bases; bases outside gene matches: 9. CDR3 length: 13 amino acids. The CDR3 DNA reads TGCGCCTCGGGACAGGGCTTCGCGGGGGAGCTGTTTTTT. Translated: CASGQGFAGELFF.

The V gene is TRBV5-4, the J gene TRBJ1-1; D unresolved. Germline V CDR1 and CDR2: SGHNT, YYREEE (reference sequence). The V and J ends lost 3 bases and 3 bases respectively, with 9 bases between them. The CDR3 is 13 amino acids. In nucleotides, the CDR3 is TGTGCCAGCAGCTCCCGCCCGGACACTGAAGCTTTCTTT. It specifies CASSSRPDTEAFF.

This chain connects TRBV7-2 to TRBJ1-5; maybe TRBD1 (5 bases). This CDR3 contains 14 residues. The germline V gene has CDR1 SGHTA and CDR2 FQGNSA. The ends were cut back, 5 bases at V and 2 bases at J, with 10 bases in the middle. The CDR3 reads CASSQGVGNQPQHF. Written as DNA, the CDR3 is TGTGCCAGCAGCCAAGGGGTGGGCAATCAGCCCCAGCATTTT.

The chain couples TRBV11-2 to TRBJ1-2; TRBD1 might be the D (5 bases). Germline assignment: CDR1 SGHAT and CDR2 FQNNGV. V lost 4 bases and J 8 bases, leaving 20 bases between the germline ends. The CDR3 spans 15 residues. CDR3 region: CASSSSQGRSKGYTF. The CDR3 DNA follows: TGTGCCAGCAGCTCCTCCCAGGGTAGATCTAAGGGCTACACCTTC.

To note about this clone: The junction and the germline gene differ at one end; a read error may be behind it. The genes are TRBV12-3 or TRBV12-4 and TRBJ2-3; D is perhaps TRBD2 (6 bases). CDR3 length equals 13 residues. This CDR3 is CASSSELAETQYF. CDR3 sequence (DNA): TGTGCCAGCAGTTCCGAACTAGCAGAAACGCAGTATTTT.

The chain combines TRBV4-3 with TRBJ1-4; TRBD1 is a possible D gene (5 bases). Trimming left V 0 bases short and J 3 bases short, with 14 bases between. CDR3 size: 17 residues. CDR1 is LGHNA, CDR2 YSLEER, per germline. The CDR3 region is CASSQEGGLGPNEKLFF. The CDR3 DNA is TGCGCCAGCAGCCAAGAAGGTGGTCTGGGACCTAATGAAAAACTGTTTTTT.

V is TRBV7-6 and J is TRBJ1-1; 8 bases are shared with TRBD1. The germline gives CDR1 SGHVS, CDR2 FNYEAQ. The CDR3 is 15 amino acids. The trim removed 2 bases at V and 3 bases at J, leaving 5 bases unmatched. CDR3 loop: CASSLSPTGDTEAFF. CDR3 in DNA: TGTGCCAGCAGCTTATCCCCGACAGGGGACACTGAAGCTTTCTTT. Combining the CDR3 with reference TRBV7-6 and TRBJ1-1 gives the whole variable domain GAGVSQSPRYKVTKRGQDVALRCDPISGHVSLYWYRQALGQGPEFLTYFNYEAQQDKSGLPNDRFSAERPEGSISTLTIQRTEQRDSAMYRCASSLSPTGDTEAFFGQGTRLTVV.

The chain recombines TRBV2 with TRBJ1-3; D ambiguous. The germline V and J ends were trimmed by 9 bases and 1 base, with 10 bases remaining between them. This CDR3 is built from 13 residues. The germline gives CDR1 SNHLY, CDR2 FYNNEI. The CDR3, as DNA: TGTGCCAGTAGAAGGGATTCTGGAAACACCATATATTTT. Translation gives CASRRDSGNTIYF.

The chain links TRBV5-1 to TRBJ1-2; the D gene is possibly TRBD1 (5 bases). This CDR3 spans 15 amino acids. V was clipped by 4 bases and J by 1 base, with 14 bases between them. Germline assignment: CDR1 SGHRS and CDR2 YFSETQ. The chain's CDR3 is CASSPRGPDNYGYTF. CDR3 DNA: TGCGCCAGCAGCCCCCGGGGCCCGGATAACTATGGCTACACCTTC.

As for this clone: An end of the junction differs from the germline gene, which may be a read error. The chain recombines TRBV12-3 or TRBV12-4 with TRBJ2-4; D is possibly TRBD1 or TRBD2 (5 bases each). The CDR3 contains 12 residues. The CDR3 protein is CASLLEPGPPHF. CDR3 nucleotides: TGTGCCAGCCTACTCGAACCGGGACCACCGCACTTC.

The chain combines TRBV19 with TRBJ1-5; tentatively, D is TRBD1 (6 bases). This CDR3 spans 15 amino acids. CDR1 and CDR2 (germline): LNHDA, SQIVND (reference sequence). The germline V and J ends were trimmed by 5 bases and 1 base, with 12 bases remaining between them. The CDR3 loop is CASSETGQSNQPQHF. CDR3 bases: TGTGCCAGTAGTGAGACAGGCCAGAGCAATCAGCCCCAGCATTTT.

The chain combines TRBV25-1 with TRBJ2-5; tentatively, D is TRBD1 (5 bases). Per the germline V gene, CDR1 is MGHDK and CDR2 is SYGVNS. This CDR3 is built from 14 residues. V was trimmed by 1 base and J by 3 bases, leaving 9 bases between them. CDR3 DNA sequence: TGTGCCAGCAGTGAATCGGAGACAGAAGAGACCCAGTACTTC. It encodes CASSESETEETQYF.

The CDR3: CSVVRLTNEKLFF. The CDR3 DNA reads TGCAGCGTTGTGCGACTAACTAATGAAAAACTGTTTTTT. The chain links TRBV29-1 to TRBJ1-4, with D unresolved. In germline, CDR1 is SQVTM, CDR2 ANQGSEA. This CDR3 contains 13 residues. The V end lost 4 bases, the J end lost 1 base, and 7 bases lay between the germline ends.

The chain employs TRBV30 and TRBJ1-1; D might be TRBD1 (5 bases). The CDR3 runs 11 residues. Per germline, CDR1 GTSNPN and CDR2 SVGIG (reference sequence). V gave up 4 bases and J gave up 7 bases, with 10 bases separating them. CDR3 in amino acids: CAWTAGLEAFF. The CDR3 DNA is TGTGCCTGGACCGCGGGACTTGAAGCTTTCTTT.

This clone occurred once. The genes are TRBV19 and TRBJ1-5; no definite D call. This CDR3 is built from 13 residues. With 3 bases removed from V and 4 bases from J, the gap between germline ends came to 7 bases. The germline gives CDR1 LNHDA, CDR2 SQIVND (reference sequence). The CDR3 DNA reads TGTGCCAGTAGTATTACGGAAAATCAGCCCCAGCATTTT. Amino acid sequence: CASSITENQPQHF.

The chain links TRBV6-5 to TRBJ1-2; 9 bases fit TRBD1. The germline CDR1 and CDR2 sequences are MNHEY and SVGAGI. V gave up 4 bases and J gave up 4 bases; unmatched junction bases: 10. The CDR3 is made up of 16 amino acids. CDR3 protein: CASSFLHGQGSYGYTF. The DNA for the CDR3 is TGTGCCAGCAGTTTTCTCCATGGACAGGGGAGCTATGGCTACACCTTC.

The V and J genes are TRBV10-1 and TRBJ1-1; no reliable D call. This CDR3 comprises 15 residues. CDR1 WNHNN and CDR2 SYGVQD come from the germline V gene (reference sequence). The ends were cut back, 6 bases at V and 0 bases at J, with 14 bases in the middle. CDR3 amino acids: CASSSRSFMNTEAFF. The CDR3 DNA reads as TGCGCCAGCAGCAGCCGTTCCTTCATGAACACTGAAGCTTTCTTT.

This chain joins TRBV29-1 and TRBJ1-2; D may be TRBD1 (5 bases). Looked up from germline, CDR1 is SQVTM and CDR2 is ANQGSEA. The CDR3 runs 13 residues. Trimming pared 4 bases from V and 3 bases from J, leaving 12 bases between. In DNA form, the CDR3 reads TGCAGCGTTGCCCCGAGACAGTACTATGGCTACACCTTC. Its translation is CSVAPRQYYGYTF.

The chain links TRBV27 to TRBJ1-1; TRBD1 is a possible D gene (6 bases). Germline V gene lookup returns CDR1 MNHEY and CDR2 SMNVEV (reference sequence). V was cut by 5 bases and J by 6 bases, with 16 bases left in between. The CDR3 covers 14 residues. CDR3 region: CASSRRYRVAEAFF. The CDR3 nucleotides are TGTGCCAGCAGTCGACGCTACAGGGTCGCTGAAGCTTTCTTT.

In this sample, this clone turned up once. The V and J genes are TRBV7-2 and TRBJ2-7; the match to TRBD2 covers 7 bases. V dropped 3 bases and J dropped 5; count of bases not matched to a gene: 4. The germline V gene encodes CDR1 SGHTA and CDR2 FQGNSA. The CDR3 totals 13 residues. CDR3 sequence (DNA): TGTGCCAGCAGCTTCAGCGGGGTGAACGAGCAGTACTTC. It translates to CASSFSGVNEQYF.

The V call is TRBV6-4, the J call TRBJ1-2; 10 nucleotides match TRBD1. Germline V gene data show CDR1 as MRHNA and CDR2 as SNTAGT. Trimming cost V 6 bases and J 8 bases; bases outside gene matches: 9. The CDR3 runs to 14 residues. Written as DNA, the CDR3 is TGTGCCAGCAGCCCGGGACAGGGGAGCGGGGGCTACACCTTC. Its translation is CASSPGQGSGGYTF.

This clone occurred once. The rearrangement links TRBV18 to TRBJ1-2, with D possibly matching TRBD1 (6 bases). V dropped 6 bases and J dropped 5 bases, with 16 bases sitting between them. Germline CDR1 KGHSH, CDR2 LQKENI. The CDR3 has 14 amino acids. CDR3 protein: CASSQDGGGYGYTF. The CDR3 DNA reads TGTGCCAGCTCCCAAGACGGGGGCGGGTATGGCTACACCTTC.

V usage is TRBV5-1 and J usage is TRBJ1-4; D is unclear. The CDR3 is made up of 13 amino acids. Trimming took off 3 bases at V and 8 bases at J, with 11 bases between the two ends. Germline CDR1 reads SGHRS; CDR2 reads YFSETQ. The CDR3 nucleotides are TGCGCCAGCAGCTCTGGGGTTGGAGAAAAACTGTTTTTT. This encodes CASSSGVGEKLFF.

The chain recombines TRBV7-9 with TRBJ1-2, with 10 positions matching TRBD1. Germline V gene data show CDR1 as SEHNR and CDR2 as FQNEAQ (reference sequence). The J segment lost 5 bases and the V segment lost 3 bases, leaving 9 bases of the junction unmatched. The CDR3 is made up of 16 amino acids. The CDR3 loop reads CASSFGSTGGLYGYTF. CDR3 DNA: TGTGCCAGCAGCTTTGGGTCGACAGGGGGCTTGTATGGCTACACCTTC.

This clone was observed a single time. The chain carries TRBV6-5 and TRBJ1-1, with D maybe TRBD1 (5 bases). Trimming stripped 0 bases from V and 1 base from J, with 9 bases between. Germline CDR1 and CDR2: MNHEY and SVGAGI. This CDR3 has 15 amino acids. The CDR3 loop reads CASSYSFRGNTEAFF. DNA of the CDR3: TGTGCCAGCAGTTACTCATTTAGGGGGAACACTGAAGCTTTCTTT.